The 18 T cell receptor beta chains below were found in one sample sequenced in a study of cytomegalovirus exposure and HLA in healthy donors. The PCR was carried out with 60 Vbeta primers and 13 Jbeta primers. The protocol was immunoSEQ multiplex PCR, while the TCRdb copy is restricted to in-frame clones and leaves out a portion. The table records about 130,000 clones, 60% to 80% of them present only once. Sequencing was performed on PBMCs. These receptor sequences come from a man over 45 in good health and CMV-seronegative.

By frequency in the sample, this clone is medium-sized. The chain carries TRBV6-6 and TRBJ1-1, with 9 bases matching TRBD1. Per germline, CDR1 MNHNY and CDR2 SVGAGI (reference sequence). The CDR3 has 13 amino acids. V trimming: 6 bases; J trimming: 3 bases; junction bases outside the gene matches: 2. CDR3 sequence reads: CASSWTGDTEAFF. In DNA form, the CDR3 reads TGTGCCAGCAGCTGGACAGGGGACACTGAAGCTTTCTTT.

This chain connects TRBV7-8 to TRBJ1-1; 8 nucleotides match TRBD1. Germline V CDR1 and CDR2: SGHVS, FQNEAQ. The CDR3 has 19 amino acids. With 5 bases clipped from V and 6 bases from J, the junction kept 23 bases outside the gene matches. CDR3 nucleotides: TGTGCCAGCAGCAAAGACCTTGGCAGGGGGCCCCCGAGAAGGGCTGAAGCTTTCTTT. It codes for CASSKDLGRGPPRRAEAFF.

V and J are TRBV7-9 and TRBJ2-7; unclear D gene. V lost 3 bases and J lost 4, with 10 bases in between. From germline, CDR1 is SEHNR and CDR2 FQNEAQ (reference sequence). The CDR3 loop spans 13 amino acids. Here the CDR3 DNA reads TGTGCCAGCAGCTTCTACTCCACTTACGAGCAGTACTTC. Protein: CASSFYSTYEQYF.

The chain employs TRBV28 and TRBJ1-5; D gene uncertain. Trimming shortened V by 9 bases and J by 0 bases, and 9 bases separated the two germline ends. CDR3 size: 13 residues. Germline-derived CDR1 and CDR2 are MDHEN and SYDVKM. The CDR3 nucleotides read TGTGCCAGTACAGACGGTAGCAATCAGCCCCAGCATTTT. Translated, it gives CASTDGSNQPQHF. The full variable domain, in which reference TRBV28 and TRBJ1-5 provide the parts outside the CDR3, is DVKVTQSSRYLVKRTGEKVFLECVQDMDHENMFWYRQDPGLGLRLIYFSYDVKMKEKGDIPEGYSVSREKKERFSLILESASTNQTSMYLCASTDGSNQPQHFGDGTRLSIL.

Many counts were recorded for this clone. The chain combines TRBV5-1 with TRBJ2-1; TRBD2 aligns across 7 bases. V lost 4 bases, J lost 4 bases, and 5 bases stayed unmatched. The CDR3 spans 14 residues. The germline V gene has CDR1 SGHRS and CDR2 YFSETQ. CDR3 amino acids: CASSTGLPYNEQFF. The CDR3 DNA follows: TGCGCCAGCAGCACGGGACTACCTTACAATGAGCAGTTCTTC.

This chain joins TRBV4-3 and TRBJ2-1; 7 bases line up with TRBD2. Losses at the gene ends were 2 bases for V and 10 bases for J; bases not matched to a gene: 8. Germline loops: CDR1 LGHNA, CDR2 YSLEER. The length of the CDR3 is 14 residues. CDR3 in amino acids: CASSQMLAGGEQFF. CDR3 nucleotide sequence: TGCGCCAGCAGCCAAATGCTAGCCGGGGGGGAGCAGTTCTTC.

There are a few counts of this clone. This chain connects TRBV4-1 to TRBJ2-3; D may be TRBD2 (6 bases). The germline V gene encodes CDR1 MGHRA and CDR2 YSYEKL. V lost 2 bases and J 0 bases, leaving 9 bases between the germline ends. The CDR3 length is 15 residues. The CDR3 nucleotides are TGCGCCAGCAGCCAAAAGCGGGTGAGCACAGATACGCAGTATTTT. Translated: CASSQKRVSTDTQYF.

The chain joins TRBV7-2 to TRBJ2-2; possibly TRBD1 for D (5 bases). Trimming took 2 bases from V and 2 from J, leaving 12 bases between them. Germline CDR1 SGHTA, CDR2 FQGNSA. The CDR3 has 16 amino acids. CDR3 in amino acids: CASSLSGSLNTGELFF. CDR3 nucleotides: TGTGCCAGCAGCTTATCAGGGTCCCTAAACACCGGGGAGCTGTTTTTT. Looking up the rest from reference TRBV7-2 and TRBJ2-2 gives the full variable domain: GAGVSQSPSNKVTEKGKDVELRCDPISGHTALYWYRQSLGQGLEFLIYFQGNSAPDKSGLPSDRFSAERTGGSVSTLTIQRTQQEDSAVYLCASSLSGSLNTGELFFGEGSRLTVL.

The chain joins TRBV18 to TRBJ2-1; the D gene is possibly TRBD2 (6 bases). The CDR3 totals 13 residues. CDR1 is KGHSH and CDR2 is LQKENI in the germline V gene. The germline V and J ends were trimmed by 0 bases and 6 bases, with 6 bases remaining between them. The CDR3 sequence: CASSPPGGNEQFF. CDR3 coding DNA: TGTGCCAGCTCACCACCCGGGGGCAATGAGCAGTTCTTC.

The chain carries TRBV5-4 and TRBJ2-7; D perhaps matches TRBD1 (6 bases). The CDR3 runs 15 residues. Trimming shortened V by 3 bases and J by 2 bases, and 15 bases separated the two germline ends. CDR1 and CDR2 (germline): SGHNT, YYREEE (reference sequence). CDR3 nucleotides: TGTGCCAGCAGCTCACCGGGACACCAACCCTACGAGCAGTACTTC. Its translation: CASSSPGHQPYEQYF.

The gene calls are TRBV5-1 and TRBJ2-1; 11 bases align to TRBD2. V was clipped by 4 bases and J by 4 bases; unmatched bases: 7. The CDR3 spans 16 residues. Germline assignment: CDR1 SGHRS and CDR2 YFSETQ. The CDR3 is CASSIVAGGSYNEQFF. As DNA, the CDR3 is TGCGCCAGCAGCATAGTAGCGGGAGGGTCGTACAATGAGCAGTTCTTC.

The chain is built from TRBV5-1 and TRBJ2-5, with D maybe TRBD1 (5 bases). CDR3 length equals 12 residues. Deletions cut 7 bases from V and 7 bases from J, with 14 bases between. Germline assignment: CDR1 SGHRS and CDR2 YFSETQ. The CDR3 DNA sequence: TGCGCCAGCGTCACGGACCAGGGGACCCAGTACTTC. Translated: CASVTDQGTQYF.

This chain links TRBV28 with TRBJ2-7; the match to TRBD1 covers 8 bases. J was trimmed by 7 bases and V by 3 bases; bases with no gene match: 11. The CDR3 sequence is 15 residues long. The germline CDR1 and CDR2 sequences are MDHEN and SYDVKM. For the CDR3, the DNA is TGTGCCAGCAGTTTTTATAAGGCAGGGGGCCGGGAGCAGTACTTC. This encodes CASSFYKAGGREQYF.

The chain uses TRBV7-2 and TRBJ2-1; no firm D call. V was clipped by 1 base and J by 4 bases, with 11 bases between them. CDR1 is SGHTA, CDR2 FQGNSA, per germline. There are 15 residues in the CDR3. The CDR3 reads CASSLDFTRYNEQFF. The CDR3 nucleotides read TGTGCCAGCAGCTTAGACTTCACCCGTTACAATGAGCAGTTCTTC.

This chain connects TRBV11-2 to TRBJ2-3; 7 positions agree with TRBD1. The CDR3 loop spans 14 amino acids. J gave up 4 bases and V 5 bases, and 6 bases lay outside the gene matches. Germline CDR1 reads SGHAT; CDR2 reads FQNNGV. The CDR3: CASSLDRAADTQYF. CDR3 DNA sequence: TGTGCCAGCAGCCTCGACAGGGCTGCAGATACGCAGTATTTT.

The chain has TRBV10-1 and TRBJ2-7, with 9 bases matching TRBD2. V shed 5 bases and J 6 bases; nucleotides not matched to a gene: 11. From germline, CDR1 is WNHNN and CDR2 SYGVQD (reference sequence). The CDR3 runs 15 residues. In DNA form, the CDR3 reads TGCGCCAGCAGTCGGGGGAGTAGCGGGAGTTTCGAGCAGTACTTC. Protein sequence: CASSRGSSGSFEQYF.

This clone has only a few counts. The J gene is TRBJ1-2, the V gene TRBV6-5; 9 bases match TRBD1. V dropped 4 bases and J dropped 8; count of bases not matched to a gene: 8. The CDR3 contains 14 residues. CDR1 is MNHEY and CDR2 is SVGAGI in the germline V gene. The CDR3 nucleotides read TGTGCCAGCAGTTTGGGACAGGGTCATTGGGGCTACACCTTC. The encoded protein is CASSLGQGHWGYTF.

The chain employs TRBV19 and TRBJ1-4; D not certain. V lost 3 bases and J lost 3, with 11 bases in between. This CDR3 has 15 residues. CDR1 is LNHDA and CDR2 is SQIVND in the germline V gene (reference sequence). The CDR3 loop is CASSIEAGSNEKLFF. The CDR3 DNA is TGTGCCAGTAGTATCGAGGCGGGATCTAATGAAAAACTGTTTTTT.